This TCR beta chain was recovered during a study of T cells in Graves' hyperthyroidism and ophthalmopathy. The overall study: Specimen type is peripheral blood, collected at initial diagnosis prior to any treatment.

The source material, RNA transcripts, was used to amplify TCR beta CDR3 regions. First-round RT-PCR of the TCR CDR3 relied on the HTBI primer set. Via MiXCR, TCRdb re-called the multiplex PCR reads, giving one row per CDR3 protein. This table holds approximately 590,000 distinct CDR3 sequences, roughly 14% found once. Clinicians diagnosed patients from clinical symptoms, serum thyroxine and TRAb, thyroid ultrasound and orbital computed tomography. PBMCs came from 7.5 to 10 ml fresh peripheral blood. The CDR3 length is 15 residues. Trimming stripped 5 bases from V and 2 bases from J, with 14 bases between. The germline V gene encodes CDR1 MNHEY and CDR2 SVGEGT. This clonotype appeared once.

Sequences were obtained from blood. The rearrangement uses TRBV6-2 or TRBV6-3 and TRBJ2-3; perhaps TRBD2 as D (6 bases). The TCR was taken from a woman in her twenties or thirties with Graves' hyperthyroidism. This CDR3 reads CASSELADYTDTQYF. CDR3 in DNA: TGTGCCAGCAGTGAGTTAGCGGATTACACAGATACGCAGTATTTT.